Given below is one T cell receptor beta chain in context. Its antigen is currently unknown. This sample was taken from a study of T cell clones after liver transplantation. The repertoire was sequenced with immunoSEQ multiplex PCR; TCRdb's copy has only in-frame clones and lacks some. The sample has 95,000 to 110,000 clones, around 84% seen once. General study points: Post-transplant time points were not standardized, so conclusions are preliminary.

The CDR3 sequence is 15 residues long. Germline CDR1 LNHDA, CDR2 SQIVND (reference sequence). Deletions cut 4 bases from V and 2 bases from J, with 12 bases between. The TCR was taken from a human patient who received a liver transplant. A subset of T cells may come from the graft donor. The sample consisted of CD4+ T cells from blood, taken around 49 months after liver transplant. The chain employs TRBV19 and TRBJ1-5, with D tentatively TRBD1 (5 bases). The DNA for the CDR3 is TGTGCCAGTAGTAAAGGGGTAGAGGGCAATCAGCCCCAGCATTTT. It yields the protein CASSKGVEGNQPQHF. Full variable domain (outside the CDR3, taken from reference TRBV19 and TRBJ1-5): DGGITQSPKYLFRKEGQNVTLSCEQNLNHDAMYWYRQDPGQGLRLIYYSQIVNDFQKGDIAEGYSVSREKKESFPLTVTSAQKNPTAFYLCASSKGVEGNQPQHFGDGTRLSIL.